This entry concerns a single TCR beta chain. Its antigen is undetermined. The data are from a study of blood T cells in healthy people across ages. General observations from the study: No one knew whether donors had CMV, which possibly confounded expanded clonotype changes.

A sample-barcoded 5' primer and a J-beta primer mix were used in a second PCR of roughly 6 to 11 cycles. Carrying 12 random nucleotides, a template-switch adaptor labeled each individual cDNA molecule. The study obtained at least 3 million CDR3-containing paired-end reads from every sample. MiXCR, applied by TCRdb to the 5' RACE reads, yields one record per CDR3 protein. Seen here are roughly 1,800,000 distinct CDR3 sequences, about 50% observed once, and the top ten hold 2% to 2.5%. The CDR3 is made up of 15 amino acids. Germline CDR1 and CDR2: SGHRS and YFSETQ. The sequencing input was blood. This clonotype originated in a woman between 40 and 50 years old in good health. J is TRBJ2-7 and V is TRBV5-1; tentatively, D is TRBD1 or TRBD2 (5 bases each). Near its end, the DNA agrees better with TRBJ2-5, so the J call may be wrong. The CDR3 is CASSPLNRDLETQYF. DNA of the CDR3: TGCGCCAGCAGTCCTCTGAACCGGGACCTGGAGACCCAGTACTTC.